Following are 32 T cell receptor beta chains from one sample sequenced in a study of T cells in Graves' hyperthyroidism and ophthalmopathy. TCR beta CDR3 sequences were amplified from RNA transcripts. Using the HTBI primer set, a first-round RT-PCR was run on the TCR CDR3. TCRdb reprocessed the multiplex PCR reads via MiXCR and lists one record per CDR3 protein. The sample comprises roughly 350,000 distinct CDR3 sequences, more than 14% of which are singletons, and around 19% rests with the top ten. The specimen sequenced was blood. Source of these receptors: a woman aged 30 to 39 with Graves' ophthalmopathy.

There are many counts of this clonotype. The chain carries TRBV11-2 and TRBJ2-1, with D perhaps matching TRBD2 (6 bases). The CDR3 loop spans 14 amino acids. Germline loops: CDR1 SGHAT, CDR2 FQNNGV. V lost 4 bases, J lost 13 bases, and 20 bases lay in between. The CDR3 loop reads CASSSPTSRVYQFF. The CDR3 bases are TGTGCCAGCAGCTCCCCCACTAGCCGGGTATATCAGTTCTTC. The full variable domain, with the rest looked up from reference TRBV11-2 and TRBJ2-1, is EAGVAQSPRYKIIEKRQSVAFWCNPISGHATLYWYQQILGQGPKLLIQFQNNGVVDDSQLPKDRFSAERLKGVDSTLKIQPAKLEDSAVYLCASSSPTSRVYQFFGPGTRLTVL.

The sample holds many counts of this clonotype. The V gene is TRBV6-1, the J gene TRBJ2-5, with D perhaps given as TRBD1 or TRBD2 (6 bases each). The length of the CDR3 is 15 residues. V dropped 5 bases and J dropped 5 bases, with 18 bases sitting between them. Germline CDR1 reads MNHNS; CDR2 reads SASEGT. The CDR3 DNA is TGTGCCAGCAGTCCAGGCTGGGGGGCGGCGGAGACCCAGTACTTC. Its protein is CASSPGWGAAETQYF.

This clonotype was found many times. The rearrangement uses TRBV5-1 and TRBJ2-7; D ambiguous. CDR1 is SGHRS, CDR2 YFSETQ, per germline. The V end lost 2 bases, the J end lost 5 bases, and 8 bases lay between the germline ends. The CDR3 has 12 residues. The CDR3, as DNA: TGCGCCAGCAGCTTTGGTACCAACGAGCAGTACTTC. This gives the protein CASSFGTNEQYF.

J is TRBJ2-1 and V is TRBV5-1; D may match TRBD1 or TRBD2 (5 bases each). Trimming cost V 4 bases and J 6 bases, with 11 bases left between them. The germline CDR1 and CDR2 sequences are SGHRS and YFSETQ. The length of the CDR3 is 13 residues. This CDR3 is CASSPGTINEQFF. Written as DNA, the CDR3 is TGCGCCAGCAGCCCAGGGACCATCAATGAGCAGTTCTTC.

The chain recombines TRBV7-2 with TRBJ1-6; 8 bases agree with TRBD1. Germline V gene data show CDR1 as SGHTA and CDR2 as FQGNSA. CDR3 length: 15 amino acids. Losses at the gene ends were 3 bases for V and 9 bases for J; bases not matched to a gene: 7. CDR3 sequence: CASSLTPTGGSPLHF. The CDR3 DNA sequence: TGTGCCAGCAGCTTGACCCCAACAGGGGGTTCACCCCTCCACTTT. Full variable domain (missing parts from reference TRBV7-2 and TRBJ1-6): GAGVSQSPSNKVTEKGKDVELRCDPISGHTALYWYRQSLGQGLEFLIYFQGNSAPDKSGLPSDRFSAERTGGSVSTLTIQRTQQEDSAVYLCASSLTPTGGSPLHFGNGTRLTVT.

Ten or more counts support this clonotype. CDR3 region: CASSLTLWSGPYTGELFF. CDR3 sequence (DNA): TGTGCCAGCAGCTTAACTCTCTGGAGCGGGCCATACACCGGGGAGCTGTTTTTT. The rearrangement links TRBV7-8 to TRBJ2-2; tentative D call: TRBD2 (6 bases). Trimming cost V 2 bases and J 3 bases, with 19 bases left between them. Germline loops: CDR1 SGHVS, CDR2 FQNEAQ. The CDR3 contains 18 residues.

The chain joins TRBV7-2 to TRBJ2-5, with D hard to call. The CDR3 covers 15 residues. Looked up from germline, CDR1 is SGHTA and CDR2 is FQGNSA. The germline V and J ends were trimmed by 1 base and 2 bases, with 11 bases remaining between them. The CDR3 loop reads CASSLGITSQETQYF. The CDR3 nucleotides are TGTGCCAGCAGCTTAGGGATCACATCACAAGAGACCCAGTACTTC.

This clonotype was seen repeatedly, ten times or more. CDR3 coding DNA: TGTGCCAGCAGTCCGCCTTGGGAATCTGCTAACTATGGCTACACCTTC. It encodes CASSPPWESANYGYTF. This chain uses TRBV28 with TRBJ1-2; D unresolved. CDR3 length: 16 residues. The V end was cut by 5 bases, the J end by 0 bases, with 16 bases between. Germline loops: CDR1 MDHEN, CDR2 SYDVKM.

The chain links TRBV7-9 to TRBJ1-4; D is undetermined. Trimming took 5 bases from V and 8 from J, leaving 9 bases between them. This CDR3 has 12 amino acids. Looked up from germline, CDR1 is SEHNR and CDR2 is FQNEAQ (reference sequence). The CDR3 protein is CASSPVGEKLFF. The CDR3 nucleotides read TGTGCCAGCAGCCCAGTGGGAGAAAAACTGTTTTTT.

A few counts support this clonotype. CDR3 loop: CATRGGSGEQYF. The CDR3 DNA reads as TGTGCCACCCGAGGGGGATCGGGCGAGCAGTACTTC. The chain combines TRBV6-1 with TRBJ2-7, with D perhaps TRBD1 (6 bases). There are 12 residues in the CDR3. Germline CDR1 MNHNS, CDR2 SASEGT. Trimming cost V 10 bases and J 6 bases, with 16 bases left between them.

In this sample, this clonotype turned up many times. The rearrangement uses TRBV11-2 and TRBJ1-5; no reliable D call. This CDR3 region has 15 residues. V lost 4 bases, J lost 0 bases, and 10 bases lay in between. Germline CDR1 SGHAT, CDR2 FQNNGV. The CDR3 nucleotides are TGTGCCAGCAGCTCCGGACGTCGTAGCAATCAGCCCCAGCATTTT. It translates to CASSSGRRSNQPQHF.

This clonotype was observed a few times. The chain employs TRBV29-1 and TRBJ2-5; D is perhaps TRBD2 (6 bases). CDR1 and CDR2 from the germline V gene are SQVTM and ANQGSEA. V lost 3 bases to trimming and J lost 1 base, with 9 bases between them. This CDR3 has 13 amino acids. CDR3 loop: CSVDWGVQETQYF. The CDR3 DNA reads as TGCAGCGTTGATTGGGGGGTCCAAGAGACCCAGTACTTC.

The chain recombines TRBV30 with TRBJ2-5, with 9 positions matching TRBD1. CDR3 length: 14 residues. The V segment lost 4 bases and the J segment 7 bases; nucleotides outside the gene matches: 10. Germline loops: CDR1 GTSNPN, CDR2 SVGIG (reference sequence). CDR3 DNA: TGTGCCTGGATTGGGACAGGGACGCGGGGGACCCAGTACTTC. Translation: CAWIGTGTRGTQYF.

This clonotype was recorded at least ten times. DNA for the CDR3: TGTGCCAGCAGTTACTCAACTACCGGGACGACCGACGAGCAGTACTTC. This encodes CASSYSTTGTTDEQYF. The chain combines TRBV6-5 with TRBJ2-7; possibly TRBD1 or TRBD2 for D (5 bases each). Per the germline V gene, CDR1 is MNHEY and CDR2 is SVGAGI. The CDR3 has 16 amino acids. Between the trimmed V and J ends, which lost 0 bases and 5 bases, there was a span of 17 bases.

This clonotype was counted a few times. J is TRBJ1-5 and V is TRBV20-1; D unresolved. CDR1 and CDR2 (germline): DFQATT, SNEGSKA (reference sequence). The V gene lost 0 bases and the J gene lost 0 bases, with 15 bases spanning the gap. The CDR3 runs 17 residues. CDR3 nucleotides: TGCAGTGCTAGAGATGAAACAGAATCTTATAGCAATCAGCCCCAGCATTTT. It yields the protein CSARDETESYSNQPQHF.

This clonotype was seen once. CDR3 sequence reads: CSGRTGVGNTEAFF. The CDR3 bases are TGCAGTGGTCGCACAGGGGTCGGGAACACTGAAGCTTTCTTT. The chain couples TRBV20-1 to TRBJ1-1; 7 positions match TRBD1. V lost 7 bases to trimming and J lost 1 base; unmatched junction nucleotides: 9. The CDR3 extends over 14 amino acids. CDR1 DFQATT and CDR2 SNEGSKA come from the germline V gene (reference sequence).

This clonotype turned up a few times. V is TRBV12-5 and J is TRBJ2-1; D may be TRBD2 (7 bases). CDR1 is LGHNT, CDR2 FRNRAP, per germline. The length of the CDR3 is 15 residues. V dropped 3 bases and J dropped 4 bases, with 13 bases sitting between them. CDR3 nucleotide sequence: TGTGCTAGTGGTTTAAGGGGGGGCCCGTACAATGAGCAGTTCTTC. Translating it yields CASGLRGGPYNEQFF.

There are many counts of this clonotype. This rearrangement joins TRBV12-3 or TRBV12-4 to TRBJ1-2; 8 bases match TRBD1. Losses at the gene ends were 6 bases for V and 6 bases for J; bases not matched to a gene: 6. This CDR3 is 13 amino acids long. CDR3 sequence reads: CASSVGQVDGYTF. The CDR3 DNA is TGTGCCAGCAGCGTGGGACAGGTGGATGGCTACACCTTC.

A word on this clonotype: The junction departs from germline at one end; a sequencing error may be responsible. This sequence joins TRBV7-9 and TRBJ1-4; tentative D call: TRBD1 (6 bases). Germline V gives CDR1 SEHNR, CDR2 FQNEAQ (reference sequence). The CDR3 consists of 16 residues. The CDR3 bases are TGTGCCAGCAGCTCCCACGACAGGCCGCTTAATGAAAAACCGTTTTTT. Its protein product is CASSSHDRPLNEKPFF.

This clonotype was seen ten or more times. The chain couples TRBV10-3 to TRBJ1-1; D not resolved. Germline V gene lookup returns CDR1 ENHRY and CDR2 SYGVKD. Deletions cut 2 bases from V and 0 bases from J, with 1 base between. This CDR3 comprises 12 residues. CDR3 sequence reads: CAISEVNTEAFF. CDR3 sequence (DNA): TGTGCCATCAGTGAGGTGAACACTGAAGCTTTCTTT.

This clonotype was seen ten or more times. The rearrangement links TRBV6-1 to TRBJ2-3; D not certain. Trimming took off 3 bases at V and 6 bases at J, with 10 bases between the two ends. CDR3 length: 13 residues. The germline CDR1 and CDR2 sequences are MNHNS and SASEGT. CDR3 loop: CASSDRPVDTQYF. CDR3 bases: TGTGCCAGCAGTGATAGACCAGTGGATACGCAGTATTTT.

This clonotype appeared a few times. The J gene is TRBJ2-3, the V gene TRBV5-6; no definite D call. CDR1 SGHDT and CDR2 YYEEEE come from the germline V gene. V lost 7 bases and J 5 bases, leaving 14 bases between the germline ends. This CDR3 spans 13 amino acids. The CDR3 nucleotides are TGTGCCAGCTGGGTGTGGGAAGTAGATACGCAGTATTTT. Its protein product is CASWVWEVDTQYF.

The CDR3 DNA sequence: TGTGCCAGCACCCCTTGGACAGGGGGTGGGGAGACCCAGTACTTC. Its protein product is CASTPWTGGGETQYF. The chain uses TRBV12-3 or TRBV12-4 and TRBJ2-5; 10 bases are a match to TRBD1. Trimming took 7 bases from V and 5 from J; bases not matched to a gene: 10. The CDR3 is 15 amino acids.

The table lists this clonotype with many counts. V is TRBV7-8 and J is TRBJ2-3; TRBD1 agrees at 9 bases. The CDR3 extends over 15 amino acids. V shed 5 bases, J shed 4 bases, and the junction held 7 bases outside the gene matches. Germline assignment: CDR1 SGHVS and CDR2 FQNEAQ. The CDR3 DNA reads TGTGCCAGCAGCCCGGACAGGGGTATGGCAGATACGCAGTATTTT. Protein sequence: CASSPDRGMADTQYF.

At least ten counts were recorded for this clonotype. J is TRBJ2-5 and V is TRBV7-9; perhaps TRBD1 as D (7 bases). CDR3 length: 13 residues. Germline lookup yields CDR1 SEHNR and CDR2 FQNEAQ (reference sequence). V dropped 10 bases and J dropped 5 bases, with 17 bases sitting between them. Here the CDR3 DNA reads TGTGCCATCGTCAAGGGGGCGGGGGAGACCCAGTACTTC. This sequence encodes CAIVKGAGETQYF.

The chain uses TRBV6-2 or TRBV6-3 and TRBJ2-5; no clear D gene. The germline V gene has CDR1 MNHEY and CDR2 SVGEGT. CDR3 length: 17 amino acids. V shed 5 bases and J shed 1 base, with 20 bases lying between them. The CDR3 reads CASSDVLQQKIQETQYF. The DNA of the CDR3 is TGTGCCAGCAGTGACGTTTTACAGCAGAAGATCCAAGAGACCCAGTACTTC.

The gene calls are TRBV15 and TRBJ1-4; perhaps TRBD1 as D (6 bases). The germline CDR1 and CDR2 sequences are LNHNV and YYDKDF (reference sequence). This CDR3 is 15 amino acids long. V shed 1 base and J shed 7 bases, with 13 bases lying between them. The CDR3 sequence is CATSRVYGGGEKLFF. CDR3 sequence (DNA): TGTGCCACCAGCAGAGTATACGGGGGCGGTGAAAAACTGTTTTTT.

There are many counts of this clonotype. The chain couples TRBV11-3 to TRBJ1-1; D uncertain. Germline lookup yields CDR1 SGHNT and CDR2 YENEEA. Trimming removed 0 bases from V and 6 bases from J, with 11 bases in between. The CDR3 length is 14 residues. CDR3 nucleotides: TGTGCCAGCAGCTTAGAATCGAGGGTAGCTGAAGCTTTCTTT. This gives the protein CASSLESRVAEAFF.

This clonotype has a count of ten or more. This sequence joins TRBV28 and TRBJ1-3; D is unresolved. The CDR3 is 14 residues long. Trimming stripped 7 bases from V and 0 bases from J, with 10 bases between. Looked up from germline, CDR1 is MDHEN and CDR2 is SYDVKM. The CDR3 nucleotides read TGTGCCAGCAAGGGTCCGAGCTCTGGAAACACCATATATTTT. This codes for CASKGPSSGNTIYF.

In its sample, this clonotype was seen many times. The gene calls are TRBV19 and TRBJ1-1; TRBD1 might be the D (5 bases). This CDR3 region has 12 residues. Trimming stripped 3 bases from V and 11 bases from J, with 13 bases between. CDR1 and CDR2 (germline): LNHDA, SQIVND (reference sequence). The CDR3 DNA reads TGTGCCAGTAGTATTGGGGCAGGTGAGGCTTTCTTT. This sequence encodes CASSIGAGEAFF.

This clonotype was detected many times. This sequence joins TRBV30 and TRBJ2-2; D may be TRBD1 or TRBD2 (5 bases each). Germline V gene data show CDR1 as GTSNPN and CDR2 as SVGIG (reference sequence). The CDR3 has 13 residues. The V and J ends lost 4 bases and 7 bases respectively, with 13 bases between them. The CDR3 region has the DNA TGTGCCTGGAACTTAGTGGGGGACGGGGAGCTGTTTTTT. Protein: CAWNLVGDGELFF.

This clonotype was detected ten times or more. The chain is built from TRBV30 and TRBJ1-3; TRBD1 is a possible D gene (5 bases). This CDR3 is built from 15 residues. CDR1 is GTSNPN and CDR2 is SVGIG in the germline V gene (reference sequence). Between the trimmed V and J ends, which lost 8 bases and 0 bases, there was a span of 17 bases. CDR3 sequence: CATGGDSLSGNTIYF. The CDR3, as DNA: TGTGCCACTGGAGGTGACAGTCTCTCTGGAAACACCATATATTTT.